This paragraph reports one TCR beta chain. Its matching antigen is unknown. This specimen belongs to a study of CD8 T cells in Susac syndrome. Notes on the study in general: Clonal expansion was present among Susac CD8+ cells. This expansion reached its peak in TEMRA cells and in active patients.

Reverse transcription of roughly 0.45 to 1 ug RNA used random hexamers. TCRdb used MiXCR to reprocess the immunoSEQ multiplex PCR reads, holding one entry per CDR3 protein. This sample has approximately 100,000 distinct CDR3 sequences, with approximately 93% found just once. V was pared by 4 bases and J by 5 bases, with 12 bases between. This CDR3 is 13 amino acids long. Germline values: CDR1 SEHNR, CDR2 FQNEAQ (reference sequence). Material for sequencing was CD8+ T cells from PBMCs. This clonotype was obtained from a human donor with Susac syndrome. The gene calls are TRBV7-9 and TRBJ2-7; D could derive from TRBD1 or TRBD2 (5 bases each). The DNA for the CDR3 is TGTGCCAGCAGCTCCCAGGGCGGGCACGAGCAGTACTTC. The encoded protein is CASSSQGGHEQYF.